Following are 29 T cell receptor beta chains from one sample sequenced in a study of spatial heterogeneity in lung cancer. Sample time point: blood at routine non-recurrence follow-up after resection. TCRdb ran MiXCR on the 5' RACE reads and lists one entry per CDR3 protein. The table has roughly 120,000 distinct CDR3 sequences, 9.5% to 14% seen once. The sample here was PBMCs, taken at follow-up. These receptor sequences come from a female donor with early-stage non-small cell lung cancer.

As regards this clonotype: The germline gene is not matched at one end of the junction; a read error may be the cause. The chain carries TRBV5-5 and TRBJ2-3; D unresolved. The CDR3 contains 12 residues. The germline gives CDR1 SGHKS, CDR2 YYEKEE (reference sequence). CDR3 amino acids: CVSSLSVMEQYF. The CDR3 nucleotides read TGTGTCAGCAGCTTGTCCGTAATGGAGCAGTATTTT.

This clonotype was counted ten times or more. The V gene is TRBV19, the J gene TRBJ2-3; 14 positions match TRBD2. V lost 4 bases and J lost 6; bases outside the gene matches: 6. The CDR3 extends over 16 amino acids. CDR1 LNHDA and CDR2 SQIVND come from the germline V gene (reference sequence). For the CDR3, the DNA is TGTGCCAGTAGTAAGGGACTAGCGGGAGATGGCGATACGCAGTATTTT. Its translation: CASSKGLAGDGDTQYF.

The CDR3 protein is CASSQGRPANEQFF. CDR3 sequence (DNA): TGTGCCAGCAGCCAGGGCCGCCCGGCCAATGAGCAGTTCTTC. The rearrangement links TRBV13 to TRBJ2-1; D perhaps matches TRBD1 (5 bases). CDR3 length: 14 amino acids. V was trimmed by 5 bases and J by 6 bases, leaving 14 bases between them. CDR1 is PRHDT and CDR2 is FYEKMQ in the germline V gene (reference sequence).

This clonotype was detected many times. The chain employs TRBV20-1 and TRBJ1-6; D perhaps matches TRBD1 (6 bases). Per the germline V gene, CDR1 is DFQATT and CDR2 is SNEGSKA (reference sequence). This CDR3 has 14 residues. V was shortened by 4 bases and J by 9 bases, with 16 bases between the two germline ends. The CDR3 reads CSATITGIVSPLHF. For the CDR3, the DNA is TGCAGTGCTACAATAACAGGGATTGTTTCACCCCTCCACTTT.

This clonotype was seen a few times. The chain carries TRBV28 and TRBJ2-7; TRBD2 matches 7 bases. With 5 bases clipped from V and 6 bases from J, the junction kept 7 bases outside the gene matches. Germline CDR1 MDHEN, CDR2 SYDVKM. The CDR3 spans 13 residues. The DNA of the CDR3 is TGTGCCAGCAGTCCAATCCTAGCGGCCGAGCAGTACGTC. Its protein product is CASSPILAAEQYV.

This clonotype was observed a few times. The chain combines TRBV9 with TRBJ2-1, with a possible D match to TRBD2 (5 bases). The length of the CDR3 is 13 residues. The germline V and J ends were trimmed by 2 bases and 16 bases, with 19 bases remaining between them. Germline values: CDR1 SGDLS, CDR2 YYNGEE. The CDR3 region is CASSVGPLGICFF. For the CDR3, the DNA is TGTGCCAGCAGCGTCGGACCCCTCGGGATATGTTTCTTC. The full variable domain, in which reference TRBV9 and TRBJ2-1 provide the parts outside the CDR3, is DSGVTQTPKHLITATGQRVTLRCSPRSGDLSVYWYQQSLDQGLQFLIQYYNGEERAKGNILERFSAQQFPDLHSELNLSSLELGDSALYFCASSVGPLGICFFGPGTRLTVL.

The rearrangement links TRBV11-1 to TRBJ1-1; D gene ambiguous. CDR3 length: 13 amino acids. V was shortened by 7 bases and J by 3 bases, with 12 bases between the two germline ends. Germline V gene lookup returns CDR1 SGHAT and CDR2 FQDESV (reference sequence). As DNA, the CDR3 is TGTGCCAGCACCAATGGGCAGCACACTGAAGCTTTCTTT. Protein: CASTNGQHTEAFF.

This clonotype was recorded at least ten times. This sequence joins TRBV25-1 and TRBJ1-4; D possibly corresponds to TRBD1 (6 bases). Germline CDR1 is MGHDK and CDR2 is SYGVNS. This CDR3 is 17 amino acids long. Deletions cut 4 bases from V and 4 bases from J, with 19 bases between. In DNA, the CDR3 is TGTGCCAGCAGTGCCTCACAGGGAAGGACGGGTAATGAAAAACTGTTTTTT. This sequence encodes CASSASQGRTGNEKLFF. The full variable domain, completed using reference TRBV25-1 and TRBJ1-4, is EADIYQTPRYLVIGTGKKITLECSQTMGHDKMYWYQQDPGMELHLIHYSYGVNSTEKGDLSSESTVSRIRTEHFPLTLESARPSHTSQYLCASSASQGRTGNEKLFFGSGTQLSVL.

The sample holds a few counts of this clonotype. The chain combines TRBV21-1 with TRBJ1-5; the table names TRBD1, a call not compared with the DNA. TRBV21-1 has pseudogene status. The CDR3 is made up of 17 amino acids. This CDR3 reads CASSIHPSGGTNQPQHF. DNA for the CDR3: TGTGCCAGCAGCATCCACCCGTCAGGGGGGACTAATCAGCCCCAGCATTTT.

This clonotype occurred many times. The J gene is TRBJ2-7, the V gene TRBV20-1; TRBD1 might be the D (5 bases). V was pared by 6 bases and J by 5 bases, with 11 bases between. In germline, CDR1 is DFQATT, CDR2 SNEGSKA (reference sequence). The CDR3 length is 11 residues. The CDR3 DNA sequence: TGCAGTGCCATCTCAGGGCACGAGCAGTACGTC. This encodes CSAISGHEQYV.

The chain combines TRBV25-1 with TRBJ2-3; D remains ambiguous. CDR1 MGHDK and CDR2 SYGVNS come from the germline V gene. The V end was cut by 4 bases, the J end by 0 bases, with 11 bases between. This CDR3 contains 15 residues. The CDR3 is CASSARAYSTDTQYF. CDR3 sequence (DNA): TGTGCCAGCAGTGCGCGCGCATACAGCACAGATACGCAGTATTTT.

This clonotype has just a few counts. The chain recombines TRBV2 with TRBJ1-5; D perhaps matches TRBD1 (6 bases). Trimming cost V 3 bases and J 2 bases, with 14 bases left between them. Germline CDR1 is SNHLY and CDR2 is FYNNEI. This CDR3 has 16 amino acids. The CDR3 DNA reads TGTGCCAGCAGTGAGAGCAGGGGAAGGGGCAATCAGCCCCAGCATTTT. Protein: CASSESRGRGNQPQHF.

Ten or more counts support this clonotype. This chain links TRBV5-1 with TRBJ2-5; TRBD1 matches 7 bases. CDR3 length: 13 amino acids. With 2 bases clipped from V and 5 bases from J, the junction kept 3 bases outside the gene matches. Germline CDR1 reads SGHRS; CDR2 reads YFSETQ. In DNA, the CDR3 is TGCGCCAGCAGCTTCGTACAGGGGGAGACCCAGTACTTC. Its translation: CASSFVQGETQYF.

This clonotype was counted between two and nine times. The chain has TRBV3-1 and TRBJ2-3, with 9 bases matching TRBD2. Trimming took 4 bases from V and 3 from J; bases not matched to a gene: 17. Germline CDR1 LGHDT, CDR2 YNNKEL (reference sequence). The CDR3 has 19 amino acids. The CDR3 sequence is CASSLGRGSSGRVTDTQYF. The CDR3 DNA reads TGTGCCAGCAGCCTTGGCAGGGGAAGTAGCGGGAGAGTGACAGATACGCAGTATTTT.

This clonotype occurred a few times. The chain links TRBV12-3 or TRBV12-4 to TRBJ2-4; 8 bases align to TRBD2. This CDR3 is 14 amino acids long. The V gene end was trimmed by 6 bases and the J gene end by 3 bases; junction bases not matched to a gene: 4. CDR3 residues: CASRLTSVKNIQYF. DNA for the CDR3: TGTGCCAGCAGATTGACTAGCGTCAAAAACATTCAGTACTTC.

This clonotype was observed many times. This chain uses TRBV12-3 or TRBV12-4 with TRBJ1-5, with a weak D call TRBD1 (5 bases). This CDR3 is built from 13 residues. The V gene lost 5 bases and the J gene lost 7 bases, with 12 bases spanning the gap. The CDR3, as DNA: TGTGCCAGCAGTGAACAGGCCCTCCAGCCCCAGCATTTT. Amino acids: CASSEQALQPQHF.

This chain joins TRBV5-1 and TRBJ2-1; possibly TRBD1 or TRBD2 for D (5 bases each). V lost 3 bases, J lost 9 bases, and 19 bases lay in between. Germline lookup yields CDR1 SGHRS and CDR2 YFSETQ. The CDR3 has 15 residues. The CDR3 DNA is TGCGCCAGCAGCTCCGGGGCCACACCTCAAGGTGAGCAGTTCTTC. It codes for CASSSGATPQGEQFF.

For the CDR3, the DNA is TGCGCCAGCAGCCAAGTACTAGCGGGAGAGGTTGGTCAGAATGAGCAGTTCTTC. Its translation is CASSQVLAGEVGQNEQFF. The rearrangement joins TRBV4-3 to TRBJ2-1, with TRBD2 identical over 11 bases. The CDR3 runs 18 residues. J lost 7 bases, V lost 1 base, and 12 bases had no gene match. The V gene's germline CDR1 is LGHNA and CDR2 YSLEER.

The chain carries TRBV4-3 and TRBJ2-7; the D call may be TRBD1 or TRBD2 (5 bases each). The CDR3 has 15 amino acids. The germline V gene encodes CDR1 LGHNA and CDR2 YSLEER. V was pared by 4 bases and J by 0 bases, with 13 bases between. CDR3 sequence reads: CASSPRDGNSYEQYF. The CDR3 DNA follows: TGCGCCAGCAGCCCCCGGGACGGAAACTCCTACGAGCAGTACTTC.

The sample holds a few counts of this clonotype. The V and J genes are TRBV5-1 and TRBJ1-2, with TRBD1 matching 10 bases. J gave up 6 bases and V 2 bases, and 7 bases lay outside the gene matches. The germline V gene has CDR1 SGHRS and CDR2 YFSETQ. The CDR3 totals 15 residues. CDR3 region: CASSLAPGTGDGYTF. In DNA, the CDR3 is TGCGCCAGCAGCTTAGCTCCCGGGACAGGGGATGGCTACACCTTC.

This clonotype has a count of ten or more. This chain uses TRBV6-6 with TRBJ1-5; TRBD1 matches 9 bases. This CDR3 is built from 14 residues. Trimming removed 6 bases from V and 2 bases from J; junction bases left unmatched: 2. The germline CDR1 and CDR2 sequences are MNHNY and SVGAGI (reference sequence). CDR3 amino acids: CASRDRGGNQPQHF. CDR3 in DNA: TGTGCCAGCAGGGACAGGGGAGGCAATCAGCCCCAGCATTTT.

This clonotype was found many times. V usage is TRBV12-3 or TRBV12-4 and J usage is TRBJ1-2, with D tentatively TRBD1 (6 bases). The CDR3 runs to 12 residues. V lost 4 bases, J lost 7 bases, and 10 bases lay in between. The CDR3, as DNA: TGTGCCAGCAGTTCCTACAGGGCTGGCTACACCTTC. The encoded protein is CASSSYRAGYTF.

In its sample, this clonotype was seen a few times. The chain couples TRBV29-1 to TRBJ2-5; either TRBD1 or TRBD2 may supply D (5 bases each). Germline loops: CDR1 SQVTM, CDR2 ANQGSEA. There are 13 residues in the CDR3. The V gene lost 5 bases and the J gene lost 2 bases, with 12 bases spanning the gap. The CDR3 is CSVSRDGQETQYF. The CDR3, as DNA: TGCAGCGTTTCTAGGGACGGGCAAGAGACCCAGTACTTC. Using reference TRBV29-1 and TRBJ2-5 for the parts outside the CDR3, the full variable domain is SAVISQKPSRDICQRGTSLTIQCQVDSQVTMMFWYRQQPGQSLTLIATANQGSEATYESGFVIDKFPISRPNLTFSTLTVSNMSPEDSSIYLCSVSRDGQETQYFGPGTRLLVL.

This clonotype has a count of ten or more. The rearrangement links TRBV20-1 to TRBJ2-7, with 10 bases lining up with TRBD2. This CDR3 comprises 13 residues. Germline V gene lookup returns CDR1 DFQATT and CDR2 SNEGSKA (reference sequence). The CDR3 DNA is TGCAGCTCTTCTAGCGGGAGAAGGTACGAGCAGTACTTC. Amino acids: CSSSSGRRYEQYF.

The rearrangement uses TRBV15 and TRBJ1-1; D remains unclear. This CDR3 has 14 amino acids. Germline assignment: CDR1 LNHNV and CDR2 YYDKDF (reference sequence). The V gene lost 8 bases and the J gene lost 0 bases, with 13 bases spanning the gap. The CDR3 nucleotides read TGTGCCACCGGGGTCGACAATTTGAACACTGAAGCTTTCTTT. This gives the protein CATGVDNLNTEAFF.

This clonotype turned up a few times. This sequence joins TRBV19 and TRBJ2-1; D is perhaps TRBD2 (6 bases). The V end lost 6 bases, the J end lost 2 bases, and 20 bases lay between the germline ends. Germline V lookup: CDR1 LNHDA, CDR2 SQIVND (reference sequence). The CDR3 is 17 residues long. Here the CDR3 reads CASSPILSGAAYNEQFF. CDR3 bases: TGTGCCAGTAGCCCTATACTATCGGGAGCAGCCTACAATGAGCAGTTCTTC. The full variable domain, with the rest looked up from reference TRBV19 and TRBJ2-1, is DGGITQSPKYLFRKEGQNVTLSCEQNLNHDAMYWYRQDPGQGLRLIYYSQIVNDFQKGDIAEGYSVSREKKESFPLTVTSAQKNPTAFYLCASSPILSGAAYNEQFFGPGTRLTVL.

CDR3 region: CASRWGTSRREQYF. The CDR3 DNA reads TGTGCCAGCAGATGGGGGACTAGTAGGCGGGAGCAGTACTTC. The J gene is TRBJ2-7, the V gene TRBV28; 8 bases are shared with TRBD2. CDR3 length: 14 amino acids. Germline CDR1 is MDHEN and CDR2 is SYDVKM. J gave up 7 bases and V 6 bases, and 11 bases lay outside the gene matches.

This clonotype was seen repeatedly, ten times or more. This chain links TRBV24-1 with TRBJ1-2; no reliable D call. With 7 bases removed from V and 0 bases from J, the gap between germline ends came to 14 bases. Germline lookup yields CDR1 KGHDR and CDR2 SFDVKD. The CDR3 is 15 residues long. For the CDR3, the DNA is TGTGCCACCAGACCATCGGGGTCTCCTAACTATGGCTACACCTTC. Encoded protein: CATRPSGSPNYGYTF.

The sample holds many counts of this clonotype. The chain carries TRBV20-1 and TRBJ2-5; a weak D match, TRBD1 (5 bases). The germline V gene has CDR1 DFQATT and CDR2 SNEGSKA (reference sequence). Trimming left V 0 bases short and J 3 bases short, with 11 bases between. This CDR3 region has 14 residues. The CDR3 DNA follows: TGCAGTGCTAGAGATATCCAGGGTAAAGAGACCCAGTACTTC. Translating gives CSARDIQGKETQYF.